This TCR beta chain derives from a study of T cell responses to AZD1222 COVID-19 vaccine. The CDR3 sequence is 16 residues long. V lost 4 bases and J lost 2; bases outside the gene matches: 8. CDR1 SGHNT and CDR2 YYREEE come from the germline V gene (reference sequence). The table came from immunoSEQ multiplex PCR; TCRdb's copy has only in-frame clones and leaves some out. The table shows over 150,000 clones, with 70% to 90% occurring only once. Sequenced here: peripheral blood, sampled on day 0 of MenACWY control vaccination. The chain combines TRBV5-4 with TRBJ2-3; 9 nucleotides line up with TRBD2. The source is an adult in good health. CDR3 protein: CASSPLGGRATDTQYF. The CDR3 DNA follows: TGTGCCAGCAGCCCTTTGGGCGGGAGGGCCACAGATACGCAGTATTTT.